The clone carrying this T cell receptor beta chain was detected only a few times. What it binds is not known. Germline V gene data show CDR1 as MGHRA and CDR2 as YSYEKL. J gave up 5 bases and V 0 bases, and 5 bases lay outside the gene matches. The CDR3 consists of 16 residues. Sample-barcoded 5' priming and a J-beta primer mix drove a second PCR of 7 to 11 cycles. With 12 random nucleotides, a template-switch adaptor tagged each individual cDNA molecule. A single record per CDR3 protein comes from TCRdb applying MiXCR to the 5' RACE reads. Among 1.5 million to 2 million distinct CDR3 sequences listed, 30% to 35% were seen once. This sample is part of a study of blood T cells in healthy people across ages. Findings and caveats of the study: Compared with aged donors, long-lived donors showed fewer expanded clones, suggesting selection.

Each individual donor underwent a draw of roughly 10 milliliters of peripheral blood. The chain has TRBV4-1 and TRBJ2-1, with TRBD2 identical over 9 bases. The clonotype comes from a woman aged 30 to 39 in good health. The sample taken for sequencing was blood. This CDR3 is CASSQEGAGGNNEQFF. The DNA of the CDR3 is TGCGCCAGCAGCCAAGAGGGAGCGGGAGGCAACAATGAGCAGTTCTTC.